The clone carrying this T cell receptor beta chain was seen a handful of times. The antigen is undetermined. The CDR3 is 14 residues long. Germline V gene lookup returns CDR1 SGDLS and CDR2 YYNGEE. The V end lost 1 base, the J end lost 6 bases, and 10 bases lay between the germline ends. This entry belongs to a study of blood T cells in healthy people across ages. Whole-study context: Template switching captured about one barcoded beta molecule per two T cells. Study results and limitations: No conclusive comparison of naive versus antigen-experienced cells was possible with unsorted PBMCs.

The second PCR ran about 7 to 12 cycles with a sample-barcoded 5' primer and J-beta primers. TCRdb re-analysed the 5' RACE reads in MiXCR, keeping a single row per CDR3 protein. This sample has about 670,000 distinct CDR3 sequences, with approximately 52% found just once. Each donor gave approximately 9.5 milliliters of peripheral blood. With each sample, at least 5 micrograms of total RNA were extracted. The sequencing input was blood. V and J are TRBV9 and TRBJ2-2; maybe TRBD2 (6 bases). The sequence was collected from a woman at least 80 years old in good health. The CDR3 DNA follows: TGTGCCAGCAGCGTACTAGCGAGGGCCGGGGAGCTGTTTTTT. Residues: CASSVLARAGELFF.